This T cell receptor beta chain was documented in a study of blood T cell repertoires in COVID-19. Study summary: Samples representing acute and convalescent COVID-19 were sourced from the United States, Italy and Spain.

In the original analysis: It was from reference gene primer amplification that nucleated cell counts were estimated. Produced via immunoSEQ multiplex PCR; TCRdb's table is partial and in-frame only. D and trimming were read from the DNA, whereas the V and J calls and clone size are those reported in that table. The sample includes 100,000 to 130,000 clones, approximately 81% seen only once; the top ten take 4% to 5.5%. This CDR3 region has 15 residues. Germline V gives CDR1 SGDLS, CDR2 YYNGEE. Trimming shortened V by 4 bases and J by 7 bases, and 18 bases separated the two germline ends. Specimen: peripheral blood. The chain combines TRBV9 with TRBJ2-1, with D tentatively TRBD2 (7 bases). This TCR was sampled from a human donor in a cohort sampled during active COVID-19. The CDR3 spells CASSWGRVRGNEQFF. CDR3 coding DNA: TGTGCCAGCAGCTGGGGGAGGGTCAGGGGTAATGAGCAGTTCTTC. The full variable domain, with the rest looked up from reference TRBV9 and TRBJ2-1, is DSGVTQTPKHLITATGQRVTLRCSPRSGDLSVYWYQQSLDQGLQFLIQYYNGEERAKGNILERFSAQQFPDLHSELNLSSLELGDSALYFCASSWGRVRGNEQFFGPGTRLTVL.